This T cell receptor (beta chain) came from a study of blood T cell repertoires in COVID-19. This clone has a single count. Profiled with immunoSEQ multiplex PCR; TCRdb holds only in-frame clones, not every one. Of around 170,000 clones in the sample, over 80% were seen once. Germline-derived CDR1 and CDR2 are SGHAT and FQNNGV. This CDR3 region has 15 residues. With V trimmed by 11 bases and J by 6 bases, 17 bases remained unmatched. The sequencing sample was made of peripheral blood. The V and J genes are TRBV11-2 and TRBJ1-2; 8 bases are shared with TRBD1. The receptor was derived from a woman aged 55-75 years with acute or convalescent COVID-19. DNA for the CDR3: TGTGCCGGACCATGGACAGGGACTTATAGCGATGGCTACACCTTC. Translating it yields CAGPWTGTYSDGYTF.